The next 23 T cell receptor beta chains were all read from a single sample in a study of cytomegalovirus exposure and HLA in healthy donors. Primers: 60 Vbeta forward and 13 Jbeta reverse. The data were produced by immunoSEQ multiplex PCR, yet TCRdb's version contains in-frame clones alone and is incomplete. This table holds about 98,000 clones, around 81% found once. The specimen sequenced was PBMCs. These receptors all stem from a female donor in good health and CMV-seropositive.

This rearrangement joins TRBV19 to TRBJ1-5; 9 bases align to TRBD1. Looked up from germline, CDR1 is LNHDA and CDR2 is SQIVND (reference sequence). The CDR3 is made up of 17 amino acids. The V segment lost 1 base and the J segment 3 bases; nucleotides outside the gene matches: 7. The CDR3 reads CASSIAGTGLDNQPQHF. In DNA, the CDR3 is TGTGCCAGTAGTATAGCGGGGACAGGGCTGGACAATCAGCCCCAGCATTTT.

This clone showed up just a few times. The chain joins TRBV2 to TRBJ2-6; D uncertain. This CDR3 has 12 amino acids. Trimming removed 10 bases at V and 3 bases at J, with 7 bases between. From germline, CDR1 is SNHLY and CDR2 FYNNEI. The CDR3 protein is CATRVGANVLTF. In DNA form, the CDR3 reads TGTGCCACCCGCGTTGGGGCCAACGTCCTGACTTTC.

CDR3 in DNA: TGTGCCAGCAGCGTAGCCTTAAACACTGAAGCTTTCTTT. Translation: CASSVALNTEAFF. This chain links TRBV9 with TRBJ1-1; no clear D. The length of the CDR3 is 13 residues. The V end was cut by 0 bases, the J end by 2 bases, with 5 bases between. In germline, CDR1 is SGDLS, CDR2 YYNGEE.

The J gene is TRBJ2-7, the V gene TRBV5-6; the match to TRBD1 covers 9 bases. CDR3 size: 14 residues. The ends lost 0 bases at V and 3 bases at J; junction bases unmatched: 1. Germline V lookup: CDR1 SGHDT, CDR2 YYEEEE. The CDR3 DNA follows: TGTGCCAGCAGCTTGGGGGGACAGGGCTACGAGCAGTACTTC. Translation gives CASSLGGQGYEQYF. Filled out from reference TRBV5-6 and TRBJ2-7, the complete variable domain reads DAGVTQSPTHLIKTRGQQVTLRCSPKSGHDTVSWYQQALGQGPQFIFQYYEEEERQRGNFPDRFSGHQFPNYSSELNVNALLLGDSALYLCASSLGGQGYEQYFGPGTRLTVT.

The chain combines TRBV11-2 with TRBJ2-7; 9 bases match TRBD2. The junction had 12 bases not matched to a gene; V was cut back by 2 bases and J by 7 bases. The CDR3 runs 16 residues. CDR1 and CDR2 (germline): SGHAT, FQNNGV. In nucleotides, the CDR3 is TGTGCCAGCAGCTTACTTCCGGCGGGAGGGCCGGGGGAGCAGTACTTC. It translates to CASSLLPAGGPGEQYF.

V and J are TRBV4-1 and TRBJ1-2; TRBD1 might be the D (6 bases). Trimming shortened V by 8 bases and J by 8 bases, and 30 bases separated the two germline ends. The CDR3 spans 17 residues. CDR1 and CDR2 (germline): MGHRA, YSYEKL. Here the CDR3 reads CASFPEPYRVLSDGYTF. DNA of the CDR3: TGCGCCAGCTTCCCTGAACCCTACAGGGTCCTCAGTGACGGCTACACCTTC.

The chain joins TRBV7-9 to TRBJ2-7; tentatively, D is TRBD1 (6 bases). The germline V gene encodes CDR1 SEHNR and CDR2 FQNEAQ (reference sequence). This CDR3 comprises 12 residues. Trimming took 4 bases from V and 7 from J, leaving 11 bases between them. The CDR3: CASSSATGEQYF. The CDR3 nucleotides read TGTGCCAGCAGCTCCGCCACAGGGGAGCAGTACTTC. The full variable domain, in which reference TRBV7-9 and TRBJ2-7 provide the parts outside the CDR3, is DTGVSQNPRHKITKRGQNVTFRCDPISEHNRLYWYRQTLGQGPEFLTYFQNEAQLEKSRLLSDRFSAERPKGSFSTLEIQRTEQGDSAMYLCASSSATGEQYFGPGTRLTVT.

The chain is built from TRBV2 and TRBJ1-2; D gene uncertain. CDR1 is SNHLY, CDR2 FYNNEI, per germline. The CDR3 length is 17 residues. V was clipped by 5 bases and J by 0 bases, with 19 bases between them. CDR3 sequence: CASSSPGMPSPNYGYTF. DNA of the CDR3: TGTGCCAGCAGTTCCCCCGGGATGCCCAGCCCTAACTATGGCTACACCTTC.

The chain joins TRBV5-6 to TRBJ2-7, with D tentatively TRBD2 (6 bases). V lost 2 bases to trimming and J lost 0 bases, with 6 bases between them. Per germline, CDR1 SGHDT and CDR2 YYEEEE. This CDR3 contains 13 residues. In DNA form, the CDR3 reads TGTGCCAGCAGCTTCGGGAGCTCCTACGAGCAGTACTTC. As protein: CASSFGSSYEQYF.

The chain is built from TRBV7-9 and TRBJ1-4; 8 bases agree with TRBD1. V shed 3 bases, J shed 8 bases, and the junction held 5 bases outside the gene matches. Germline V gene data show CDR1 as SEHNR and CDR2 as FQNEAQ (reference sequence). The CDR3 is made up of 14 amino acids. The CDR3 region is CASSFSSGGEKLFF. CDR3 sequence (DNA): TGTGCCAGCAGCTTCTCCTCAGGGGGCGAAAAACTGTTTTTT.

The CDR3 region is CAWSFLQSSYEQYF. The CDR3 DNA reads as TGTGCCTGGAGTTTCTTACAGAGCTCCTACGAGCAGTACTTC. This chain links TRBV30 with TRBJ2-7; no clear D. Trimming took 2 bases from V and 0 from J, leaving 11 bases between them. CDR1 is GTSNPN, CDR2 SVGIG, per germline (reference sequence). The CDR3 is 14 amino acids. Looking up the rest from reference TRBV30 and TRBJ2-7 gives the full variable domain: SQTIHQWPATLVQPVGSPLSLECTVEGTSNPNLYWYRQAAGRGLQLLFYSVGIGQISSEVPQNLSASRPQDRQFILSSKKLLLSDSGFYLCAWSFLQSSYEQYFGPGTRLTVT.

This clone was observed a single time. The genes are TRBV2 and TRBJ1-1; D is unclear. Trimming took off 7 bases at V and 0 bases at J, with 12 bases between the two ends. CDR1 SNHLY and CDR2 FYNNEI come from the germline V gene. This CDR3 has 14 residues. The CDR3 DNA reads TGTGCCAGCACCGGGTCTCAAATGAACACTGAAGCTTTCTTT. Encoded protein: CASTGSQMNTEAFF.

This rearrangement joins TRBV19 to TRBJ1-1; 8 bases align to TRBD1. Trimming cost V 6 bases and J 1 base; bases outside gene matches: 4. Germline CDR1 LNHDA, CDR2 SQIVND (reference sequence). This CDR3 spans 14 amino acids. The CDR3 region has the DNA TGTGCCAGTAGACGACAGGGGTCGAACACTGAAGCTTTCTTT. It codes for CASRRQGSNTEAFF.

This chain connects TRBV27 to TRBJ2-7, with TRBD2 matching over 9 bases. The CDR3 is 16 residues long. With 2 bases clipped from V and 4 bases from J, the junction kept 9 bases outside the gene matches. Looked up from germline, CDR1 is MNHEY and CDR2 is SMNVEV (reference sequence). This chain's CDR3 is CASSLRGSGRYYEQYF. As DNA, the CDR3 is TGTGCCAGCAGTTTACGCGGTAGCGGGAGATATTACGAGCAGTACTTC.

V and J are TRBV7-6 and TRBJ2-7; D perhaps matches TRBD2 (6 bases). The CDR3 extends over 14 amino acids. Germline V gene lookup returns CDR1 SGHVS and CDR2 FNYEAQ. V was trimmed by 5 bases and J by 7 bases, leaving 18 bases between them. For the CDR3, the DNA is TGTGCCAGCAGCCCCGGCGGGGCCGGCAAGGAGCAGTACTTC. This encodes CASSPGGAGKEQYF.

This clone was counted a single time. The chain is built from TRBV28 and TRBJ2-7; D uncertain. Germline CDR1 and CDR2: MDHEN and SYDVKM. V was trimmed by 6 bases and J by 4 bases, leaving 7 bases between them. The CDR3 is made up of 11 amino acids. For the CDR3, the DNA is TGTGCCAGCAGCACAAATTACGAGCAGTACTTC. This gives the protein CASSTNYEQYF.

This clone was seen just once. The chain couples TRBV19 to TRBJ1-6; 9 bases are a match to TRBD1. V shed 1 base, J shed 6 bases, and the junction held 7 bases outside the gene matches. Germline CDR1 reads LNHDA; CDR2 reads SQIVND (reference sequence). CDR3 length: 17 amino acids. In nucleotides, the CDR3 is TGTGCCAGTAGTATAGGCTGGGACAGGGAAATTAATTCACCCCTCCACTTT. Translated, it gives CASSIGWDREINSPLHF.

CDR3 region: CASSGLTREEQFF. As DNA, the CDR3 is TGTGCCAGCAGTGGGTTGACTAGAGAAGAGCAGTTCTTC. The rearrangement joins TRBV2 to TRBJ2-1; tentative D call: TRBD2 (6 bases). The CDR3 is 13 residues long. Germline V lookup: CDR1 SNHLY, CDR2 FYNNEI. Trimming removed 4 bases at V and 10 bases at J, with 14 bases between.

This chain links TRBV29-1 with TRBJ2-1; 7 bases fit TRBD2. The CDR3 spans 13 residues. CDR1 is SQVTM, CDR2 ANQGSEA, per germline. V shed 3 bases and J 5 bases; nucleotides not matched to a gene: 4. Written as DNA, the CDR3 is TGCAGCGTTGAGGGGCTAGCGGACAATGAGCAGTTCTTC. Translating gives CSVEGLADNEQFF.

The gene calls are TRBV27 and TRBJ2-5, with D uncertain. The germline gives CDR1 MNHEY, CDR2 SMNVEV (reference sequence). Trimming took off 8 bases at V and 5 bases at J, with 18 bases between the two ends. The CDR3 is 14 amino acids. Here the CDR3 DNA reads TGTGCCAGCGCTTCGGGTTCCCGGTTCGAGACCCAGTACTTC. It encodes CASASGSRFETQYF.

V is TRBV7-9 and J is TRBJ1-1, with D perhaps TRBD1 (6 bases). CDR3 size: 15 residues. Germline lookup yields CDR1 SEHNR and CDR2 FQNEAQ (reference sequence). Trimming removed 5 bases at V and 5 bases at J, with 18 bases between. CDR3 in amino acids: CASSLVQGTQTEAFF. The CDR3 DNA reads TGTGCCAGCAGCCTTGTACAGGGAACCCAAACTGAAGCTTTCTTT.

This clone was seen more than once but under ten times. V and J are TRBV2 and TRBJ2-7, with D tentatively TRBD2 (5 bases). CDR3 length: 13 amino acids. V was pared by 6 bases and J by 3 bases, with 12 bases between. Looked up from germline, CDR1 is SNHLY and CDR2 is FYNNEI. The CDR3, as DNA: TGTGCCAGCAGCCCTAACCGGGACTACGAGCAGTACTTC. Its translation is CASSPNRDYEQYF.

The V and J genes are TRBV19 and TRBJ2-7; TRBD1 is a possible D gene (5 bases). Germline CDR1 LNHDA, CDR2 SQIVND (reference sequence). The CDR3 consists of 12 residues. The V and J ends lost 8 bases and 3 bases respectively, with 11 bases between them. The CDR3 DNA is TGTGCCAGTGGGAAGACAGTCTACGAGCAGTACTTC. Its translation is CASGKTVYEQYF.